What follows are 27 T cell receptor beta chains derived from one specimen sequenced in a study of blood T cell repertoires in COVID-19. Sequencing used immunoSEQ multiplex PCR; TCRdb keeps in-frame clones, though not all of them. This sample has 150,000 to 200,000 clones; 87% occur once, and the top ten carry approximately 2.1%. What was sequenced was PBMCs or T cells enriched from blood (not recorded which). Receptors originate from a woman in her twenties or thirties who had recovered from COVID-19.

The genes are TRBV27 and TRBJ1-2, with a possible D match to TRBD1 (5 bases). In germline, CDR1 is MNHEY, CDR2 SMNVEV (reference sequence). The CDR3 consists of 16 residues. Trimming cost V 0 bases and J 4 bases, with 15 bases left between them. The DNA of the CDR3 is TGTGCCAGCAGTTTATCGTTGGGGGGGAGAAGCTATGGCTACACCTTC. This translates into CASSLSLGGRSYGYTF.

V gene TRBV24-1 combines with J gene TRBJ2-3, with 8 nucleotides matching TRBD2. J lost 0 bases, V lost 4 bases, and 8 bases had no gene match. The CDR3 length is 17 residues. Germline V gene sequence: CDR1 KGHDR, CDR2 SFDVKD. The CDR3 region is CATSDTAAGASTDTQYF. The CDR3 nucleotides are TGTGCCACCAGTGACACCGCAGCGGGGGCCAGCACAGATACGCAGTATTTT.

This chain joins TRBV3-1 (or the pseudogene TRBV3-2) and TRBJ2-6; maybe TRBD2 (5 bases). Germline CDR1 LGHDT, CDR2 YNNKEL (reference sequence). The CDR3 consists of 18 residues. Trimming took off 3 bases at V and 1 base at J, with 16 bases between the two ends. CDR3 bases: TGTGCCAGCAGCCAGGGAGCTATTAAATCTTCTGGGGCCAACGTCCTGACTTTC. This sequence encodes CASSQGAIKSSGANVLTF.

This rearrangement joins TRBV7-2 to TRBJ1-3; the D is unclear. Germline V gives CDR1 SGHTA, CDR2 FQGNSA. There are 16 residues in the CDR3. Trimming took 5 bases from V and 1 from J, leaving 15 bases between them. CDR3 DNA: TGTGCCAGCAGCCCCGTTGGGAGCGGGTCTGGAAACACCATATATTTT. The encoded protein is CASSPVGSGSGNTIYF.

The chain uses TRBV19 and TRBJ2-1, with TRBD2 identical over 10 bases. The CDR3 runs 18 residues. V was clipped by 6 bases and J by 0 bases; unmatched bases: 11. CDR1 and CDR2 from the germline V gene are LNHDA and SQIVND (reference sequence). CDR3: CASSVGLAYDSSYNEQFF. For the CDR3, the DNA is TGTGCCAGTAGCGTGGGACTAGCGTATGATAGCTCCTACAATGAGCAGTTCTTC.

The J gene is TRBJ1-5, the V gene TRBV6-6; D gene uncertain. Trimming cost V 6 bases and J 5 bases, with 11 bases left between them. The length of the CDR3 is 13 residues. The germline gives CDR1 MNHNY, CDR2 SVGAGI (reference sequence). The CDR3 DNA reads as TGTGCCAGCAGCCCCGCTATGGATCAGCCCCAGCATTTT. It translates to CASSPAMDQPQHF.

The V call is TRBV11-2, the J call TRBJ2-7; TRBD1 might be the D (7 bases). The V gene's germline CDR1 is SGHAT and CDR2 FQNNGV. Trimming cost V 6 bases and J 5 bases, with 20 bases left between them. The CDR3 has 15 amino acids. Here the CDR3 DNA reads TGTGCCAGCAGACTAAGACAGGGAAGGGGGGACGAGCAGTACTTC. Translating it yields CASRLRQGRGDEQYF.

The V gene is TRBV27, the J gene TRBJ2-7; tentative D call: TRBD1 (5 bases). The CDR3 consists of 15 residues. V was clipped by 0 bases and J by 3 bases, with 12 bases between them. CDR1 is MNHEY, CDR2 SMNVEV, per germline (reference sequence). CDR3 protein: CASSLSAGNSYEQYF. In DNA, the CDR3 is TGTGCCAGCAGTTTATCAGCAGGGAACAGCTACGAGCAGTACTTC.

The chain recombines TRBV19 with TRBJ2-3, with D possibly TRBD2 on 6 matching bases. The germline CDR1 and CDR2 sequences are LNHDA and SQIVND (reference sequence). V was cut by 7 bases and J by 0 bases, with 23 bases left in between. The CDR3 has 18 amino acids. Written as DNA, the CDR3 is TGTGCCAGTACCATCCCCCACGAGGGGCGGGGAAGCACAGATACGCAGTATTTT. Translation gives CASTIPHEGRGSTDTQYF.

This chain connects TRBV27 to TRBJ1-1; the D is unclear. Germline V gene sequence: CDR1 MNHEY, CDR2 SMNVEV (reference sequence). V was clipped by 5 bases and J by 1 base, with 5 bases between them. The length of the CDR3 is 12 residues. CDR3 in DNA: TGTGCCAGCAGTCACGGGAACACTGAAGCTTTCTTT. Translation gives CASSHGNTEAFF.

The J gene is TRBJ2-7, the V gene TRBV5-4; TRBD2 aligns across 10 bases. Germline-derived CDR1 and CDR2 are SGHNT and YYREEE (reference sequence). This CDR3 contains 18 residues. Unmatched junction bases numbered 13, after V lost 0 bases and J lost 4 bases. The CDR3, as DNA: TGTGCCAGCAGCTTGGGACTAGCGGGCCCCAGTGGGATATACGAGCAGTACTTC. Amino acids: CASSLGLAGPSGIYEQYF.

This rearrangement joins TRBV4-2 to TRBJ2-7; TRBD2 matches at 7 bases. CDR3 size: 13 residues. Germline V CDR1 and CDR2: LGHNA, YNFKEQ. Losses at the gene ends were 4 bases for V and 5 bases for J; bases not matched to a gene: 5. The CDR3 bases are TGTGCCAGCAGCCCGGGGGGTATGAACGAGCAGTACTTC. This gives the protein CASSPGGMNEQYF.

The chain uses TRBV6-5 and TRBJ2-7; 7 bases map to TRBD1. The CDR3 covers 15 residues. Germline V gene lookup returns CDR1 MNHEY and CDR2 SVGAGI. The V segment lost 2 bases and the J segment 5 bases; nucleotides outside the gene matches: 9. CDR3 residues: CASSYVGQNVDEQYF. CDR3 coding DNA: TGTGCCAGCAGTTACGTGGGACAGAATGTGGACGAGCAGTACTTC.

This sequence joins TRBV6-5 and TRBJ2-3, with 8 bases matching TRBD2. With V trimmed by 6 bases and J by 4 bases, 6 bases remained unmatched. Germline CDR1 is MNHEY and CDR2 is SVGAGI. This CDR3 spans 14 amino acids. The CDR3 is CASSDGGGADTQYF. DNA of the CDR3: TGTGCCAGCAGCGACGGGGGGGGCGCAGATACGCAGTATTTT.

The CDR3 loop reads CASSLNTGELFF. CDR3 in DNA: TGTGCCAGCAGCCTGAACACCGGGGAGCTGTTTTTT. The genes are TRBV7-3 and TRBJ2-2; D remains unclear. The ends were cut back, 5 bases at V and 1 base at J, with 2 bases in the middle. CDR1 is SGHTA and CDR2 is FQGTGA in the germline V gene. The CDR3 is 12 residues long.

V is TRBV5-1 and J is TRBJ1-2; the match to TRBD1 covers 7 bases. This CDR3 spans 13 amino acids. Germline values: CDR1 SGHRS, CDR2 YFSETQ. V trimming: 5 bases; J trimming: 5 bases; junction bases outside the gene matches: 6. The CDR3 DNA reads TGCGCCAGCAGTTTCCCAGGGGGATATGGCTACACCTTC. Translating it yields CASSFPGGYGYTF.

This clone was recorded a few times. The chain recombines TRBV6-6 with TRBJ1-2; 7 nucleotides line up with TRBD1. Germline CDR1 MNHNY, CDR2 SVGAGI (reference sequence). With 5 bases clipped from V and 9 bases from J, the junction kept 21 bases outside the gene matches. This CDR3 is built from 17 residues. The CDR3 protein is CASSPQDRSPLFGRYTF. Here the CDR3 DNA reads TGTGCCAGCAGTCCCCAGGACAGGAGTCCTCTATTCGGTCGCTACACCTTC.

This clone has a count of ten or more. This chain links TRBV4-1 with TRBJ2-1; 13 positions agree with TRBD2. The V and J ends lost 4 bases and 4 bases, in that order; junction bases with no gene match: 1. CDR3 length: 15 residues. Germline V lookup: CDR1 MGHRA, CDR2 YSYEKL. The CDR3 DNA follows: TGCGCCAGCAGCCCGGGACTAGCGGGGTACAATGAGCAGTTCTTC. This gives the protein CASSPGLAGYNEQFF.

The chain carries TRBV19 and TRBJ2-5, with a weak D call TRBD2 (5 bases). The length of the CDR3 is 15 residues. With 5 bases removed from V and 4 bases from J, the gap between germline ends came to 17 bases. The germline V gene has CDR1 LNHDA and CDR2 SQIVND (reference sequence). As DNA, the CDR3 is TGTGCCAGTAGTTTCTCGTCGCGGAGGCTAGAGACCCAGTACTTC. Translation gives CASSFSSRRLETQYF.

The V and J genes are TRBV15 and TRBJ2-7; D gene ambiguous. V was pared by 4 bases and J by 3 bases, with 10 bases between. CDR1 and CDR2 (germline): LNHNV, YYDKDF (reference sequence). The CDR3 is 13 residues long. CDR3 coding DNA: TGTGCCACCAGCACCAAAAACTACTACGAGCAGTACTTC. Encoded protein: CATSTKNYYEQYF.

The rearrangement joins TRBV9 to TRBJ2-7; no clear D. Germline V gene data show CDR1 as SGDLS and CDR2 as YYNGEE. This CDR3 has 14 amino acids. The V end lost 2 bases, the J end lost 6 bases, and 15 bases lay between the germline ends. CDR3 residues: CASSVSGPVSEQYF. In DNA, the CDR3 is TGTGCCAGCAGCGTGTCAGGCCCAGTTTCCGAGCAGTACTTC. The variable domain in full, with the rest retrieved from reference TRBV9 and TRBJ2-7, is DSGVTQTPKHLITATGQRVTLRCSPRSGDLSVYWYQQSLDQGLQFLIQYYNGEERAKGNILERFSAQQFPDLHSELNLSSLELGDSALYFCASSVSGPVSEQYFGPGTRLTVT.

This clone was detected ten times or more. The chain joins TRBV7-9 to TRBJ2-7; D not resolved. CDR3 length equals 14 residues. From germline, CDR1 is SEHNR and CDR2 FQNEAQ (reference sequence). The V and J ends lost 0 bases and 5 bases respectively, with 11 bases between them. The CDR3 spells CASSLAPRIDEQYF. CDR3 DNA: TGTGCCAGCAGCTTAGCCCCTAGGATAGACGAGCAGTACTTC. Filled out from reference TRBV7-9 and TRBJ2-7, the complete variable domain reads DTGVSQNPRHKITKRGQNVTFRCDPISEHNRLYWYRQTLGQGPEFLTYFQNEAQLEKSRLLSDRFSAERPKGSFSTLEIQRTEQGDSAMYLCASSLAPRIDEQYFGPGTRLTVT.

Only a few counts were recorded for this clone. The chain couples TRBV15 to TRBJ1-2, with TRBD1 matching 8 bases. Per the germline V gene, CDR1 is LNHNV and CDR2 is YYDKDF (reference sequence). This CDR3 comprises 19 residues. Trimming removed 2 bases from V and 0 bases from J; junction bases left unmatched: 14. The CDR3 DNA is TGTGCCACCAGCAGAACCACCTCCGGGACAGGTGATCCTAACTATGGCTACACCTTC. Its protein is CATSRTTSGTGDPNYGYTF.

The chain employs TRBV29-1 and TRBJ1-2; D unresolved. The V end was cut by 0 bases, the J end by 2 bases, with 7 bases between. The CDR3 covers 13 residues. Germline V lookup: CDR1 SQVTM, CDR2 ANQGSEA. The CDR3 region has the DNA TGCAGCGTTGAAGAGGGAGGGAACTATGGCTACACCTTC. As protein: CSVEEGGNYGYTF.

V and J are TRBV21-1 and TRBJ1-1; the D segment call TRBD1 is taken from the table without a DNA check. TRBV21-1 is an annotated pseudogene. The CDR3 runs to 14 residues. CDR3 bases: TGTGCCAGCTCGTCGGGACAGGAGGACACTGAAGCTTTCTTT. Translation gives CASSSGQEDTEAFF.

This clone showed up many times. The V gene is TRBV5-1, the J gene TRBJ1-6; the match to TRBD1 covers 9 bases. CDR1 SGHRS and CDR2 YFSETQ come from the germline V gene. The CDR3 has 16 residues. J was trimmed by 5 bases and V by 5 bases; bases with no gene match: 8. CDR3 sequence reads: CASSRDRVGDNSPLHF. CDR3 coding DNA: TGCGCCAGCAGTCGGGACAGGGTAGGGGATAATTCACCCCTCCACTTT.

In DNA form, the CDR3 reads TGTGCCAGCAGCCCACCGGGACTAGTACCGGAGACCCAGTACTTC. Translation gives CASSPPGLVPETQYF. V is TRBV14 and J is TRBJ2-5; TRBD2 matches at 8 bases. Germline loops: CDR1 SGHDN, CDR2 FVKESK. Trimming cost V 4 bases and J 5 bases; bases outside gene matches: 9. This CDR3 contains 15 residues.